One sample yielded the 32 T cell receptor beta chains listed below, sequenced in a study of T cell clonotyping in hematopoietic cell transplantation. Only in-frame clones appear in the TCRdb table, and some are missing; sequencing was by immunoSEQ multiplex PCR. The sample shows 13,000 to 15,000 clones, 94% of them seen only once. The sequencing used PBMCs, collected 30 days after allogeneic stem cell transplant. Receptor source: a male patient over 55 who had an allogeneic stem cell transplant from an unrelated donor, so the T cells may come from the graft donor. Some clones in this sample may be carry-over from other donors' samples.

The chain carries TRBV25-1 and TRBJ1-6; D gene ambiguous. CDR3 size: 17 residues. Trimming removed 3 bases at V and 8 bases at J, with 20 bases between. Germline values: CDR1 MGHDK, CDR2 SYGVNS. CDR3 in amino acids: CASSDPRTSSVDSPLHF. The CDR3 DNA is TGTGCCAGCAGTGACCCAAGAACAAGTTCGGTCGATTCACCCCTCCACTTT.

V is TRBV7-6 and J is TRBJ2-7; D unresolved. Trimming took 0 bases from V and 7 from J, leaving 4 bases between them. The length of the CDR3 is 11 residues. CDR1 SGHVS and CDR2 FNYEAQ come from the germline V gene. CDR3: CASSLAGEQYF. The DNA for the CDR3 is TGTGCCAGCAGCTTAGCGGGGGAGCAGTACTTC. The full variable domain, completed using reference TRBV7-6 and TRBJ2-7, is GAGVSQSPRYKVTKRGQDVALRCDPISGHVSLYWYRQALGQGPEFLTYFNYEAQQDKSGLPNDRFSAERPEGSISTLTIQRTEQRDSAMYRCASSLAGEQYFGPGTRLTVT.

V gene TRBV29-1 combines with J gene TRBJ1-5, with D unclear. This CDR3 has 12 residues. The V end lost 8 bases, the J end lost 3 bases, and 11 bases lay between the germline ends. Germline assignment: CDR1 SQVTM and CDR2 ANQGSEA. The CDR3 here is CSTGGVNQPQHF. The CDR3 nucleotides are TGCAGCACGGGCGGGGTCAATCAGCCCCAGCATTTT.

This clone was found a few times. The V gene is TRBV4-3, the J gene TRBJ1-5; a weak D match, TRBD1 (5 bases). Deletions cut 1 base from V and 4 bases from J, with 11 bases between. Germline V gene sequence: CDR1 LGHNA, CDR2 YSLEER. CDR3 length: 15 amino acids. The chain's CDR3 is CASSQGSGPNQPQHF. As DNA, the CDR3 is TGCGCCAGCAGCCAAGGTTCAGGGCCGAATCAGCCCCAGCATTTT.

The DNA of the CDR3 is TGTGCCAGCAGTGTAGAACAGGCACGGGTAAAACTGTTTTTT. It codes for CASSVEQARVKLFF. This chain connects TRBV6-1 to TRBJ1-4, with a tentative D call TRBD1 (5 bases). CDR3 length equals 14 residues. V was shortened by 4 bases and J by 10 bases, with 16 bases between the two germline ends. Germline V lookup: CDR1 MNHNS, CDR2 SASEGT.

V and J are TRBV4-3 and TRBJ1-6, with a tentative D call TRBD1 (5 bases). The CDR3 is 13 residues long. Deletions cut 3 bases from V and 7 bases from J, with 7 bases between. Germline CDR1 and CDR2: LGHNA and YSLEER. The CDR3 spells CASSQTVNSPLHF. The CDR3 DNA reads TGCGCCAGCAGCCAGACAGTAAATTCACCCCTCCACTTT.

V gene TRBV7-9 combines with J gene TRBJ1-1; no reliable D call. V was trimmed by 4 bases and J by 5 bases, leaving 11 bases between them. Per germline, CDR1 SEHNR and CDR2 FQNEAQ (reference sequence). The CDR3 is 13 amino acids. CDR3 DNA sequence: TGTGCCAGCAGCTACCTTGGCCGGACTGAAGCTTTCTTT. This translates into CASSYLGRTEAFF. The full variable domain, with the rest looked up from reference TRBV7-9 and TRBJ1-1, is DTGVSQNPRHKITKRGQNVTFRCDPISEHNRLYWYRQTLGQGPEFLTYFQNEAQLEKSRLLSDRFSAERPKGSFSTLEIQRTEQGDSAMYLCASSYLGRTEAFFGQGTRLTVV.

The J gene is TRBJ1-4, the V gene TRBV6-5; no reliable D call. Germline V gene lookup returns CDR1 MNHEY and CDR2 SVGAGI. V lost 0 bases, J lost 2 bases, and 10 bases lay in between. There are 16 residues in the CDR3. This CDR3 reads CASSYSSTATNEKLFF. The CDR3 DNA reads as TGTGCCAGCAGTTACTCATCCACAGCCACTAATGAAAAACTGTTTTTT.

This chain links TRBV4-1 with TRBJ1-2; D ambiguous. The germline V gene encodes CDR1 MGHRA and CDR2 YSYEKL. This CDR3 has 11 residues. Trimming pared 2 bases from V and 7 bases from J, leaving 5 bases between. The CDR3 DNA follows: TGCGCCAGCAGCCAACTAGGTGGCTACACCTTC. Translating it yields CASSQLGGYTF.

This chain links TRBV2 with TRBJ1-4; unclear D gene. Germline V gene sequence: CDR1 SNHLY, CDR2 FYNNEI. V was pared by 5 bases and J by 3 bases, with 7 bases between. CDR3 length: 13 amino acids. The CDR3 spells CASSSEANEKLFF. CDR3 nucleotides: TGTGCCAGCAGTTCCGAAGCTAATGAAAAACTGTTTTTT.

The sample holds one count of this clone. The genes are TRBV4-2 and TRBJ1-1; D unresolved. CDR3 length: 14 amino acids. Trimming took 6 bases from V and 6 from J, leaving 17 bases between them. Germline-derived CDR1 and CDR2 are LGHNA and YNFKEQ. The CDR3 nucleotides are TGTGCCAGCAGTTCCCAGTCTATTGGGGCTGAAGCTTTCTTT. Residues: CASSSQSIGAEAFF.

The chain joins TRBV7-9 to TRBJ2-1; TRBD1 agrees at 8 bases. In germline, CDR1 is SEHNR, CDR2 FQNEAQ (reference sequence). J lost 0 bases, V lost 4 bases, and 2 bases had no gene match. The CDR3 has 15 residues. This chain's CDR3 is CASSWDRSSYNEQFF. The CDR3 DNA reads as TGTGCCAGCAGCTGGGACAGGAGCTCCTACAATGAGCAGTTCTTC.

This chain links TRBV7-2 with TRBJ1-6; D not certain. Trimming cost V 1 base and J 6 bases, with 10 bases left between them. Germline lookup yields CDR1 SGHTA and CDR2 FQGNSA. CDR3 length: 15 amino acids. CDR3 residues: CASSLEGLPNSPLHF. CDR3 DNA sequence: TGTGCCAGCAGCTTAGAGGGTCTTCCTAATTCACCCCTCCACTTT.

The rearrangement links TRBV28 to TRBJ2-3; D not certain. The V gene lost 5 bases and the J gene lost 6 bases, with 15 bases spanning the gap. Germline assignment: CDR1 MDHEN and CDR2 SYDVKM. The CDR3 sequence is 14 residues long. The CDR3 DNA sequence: TGTGCCAGCAGTCCCTACTCTGTAAGGGATACGCAGTATTTT. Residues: CASSPYSVRDTQYF.

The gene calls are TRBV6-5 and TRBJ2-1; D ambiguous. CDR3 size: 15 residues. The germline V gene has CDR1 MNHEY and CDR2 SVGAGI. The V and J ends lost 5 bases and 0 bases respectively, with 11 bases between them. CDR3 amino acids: CASSPGLFSYNEQFF. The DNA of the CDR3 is TGTGCCAGCAGTCCCGGTCTCTTCTCCTACAATGAGCAGTTCTTC.

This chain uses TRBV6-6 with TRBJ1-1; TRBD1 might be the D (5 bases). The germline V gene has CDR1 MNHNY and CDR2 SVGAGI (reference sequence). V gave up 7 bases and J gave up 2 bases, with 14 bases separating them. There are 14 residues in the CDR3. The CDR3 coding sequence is TGTGCCAGCATACAGACAGCCTCAAACACTGAAGCTTTCTTT. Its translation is CASIQTASNTEAFF.

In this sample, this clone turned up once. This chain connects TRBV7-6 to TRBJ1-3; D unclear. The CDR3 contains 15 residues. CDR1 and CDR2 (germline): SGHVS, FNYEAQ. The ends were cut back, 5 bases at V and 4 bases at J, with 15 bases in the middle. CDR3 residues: CASSPTQAVGNTIYF. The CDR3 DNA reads TGTGCCAGCAGCCCGACCCAAGCGGTGGGAAACACCATATATTTT.

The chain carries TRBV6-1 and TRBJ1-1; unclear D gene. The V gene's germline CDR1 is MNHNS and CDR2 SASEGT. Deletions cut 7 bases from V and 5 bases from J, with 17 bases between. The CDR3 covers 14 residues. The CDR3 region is CASIRTVSSTEAFF. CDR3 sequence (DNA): TGTGCCAGCATCCGGACGGTTAGTAGTACTGAAGCTTTCTTT.

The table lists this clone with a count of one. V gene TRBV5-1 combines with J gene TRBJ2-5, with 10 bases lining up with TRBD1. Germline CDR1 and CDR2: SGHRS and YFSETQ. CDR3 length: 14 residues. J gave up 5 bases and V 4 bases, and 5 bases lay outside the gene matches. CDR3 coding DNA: TGCGCCAGCAGCCCCCTGGACAGGGGGGAGACCCAGTACTTC. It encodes CASSPLDRGETQYF.

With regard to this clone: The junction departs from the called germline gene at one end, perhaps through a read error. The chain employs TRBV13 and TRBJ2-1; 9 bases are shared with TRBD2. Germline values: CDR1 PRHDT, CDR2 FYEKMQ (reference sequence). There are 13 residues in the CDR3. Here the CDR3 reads CASSLAGVHEQFF. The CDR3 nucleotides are TGTGCCAGCAGTTTAGCGGGGGTTCATGAGCAGTTCTTC.

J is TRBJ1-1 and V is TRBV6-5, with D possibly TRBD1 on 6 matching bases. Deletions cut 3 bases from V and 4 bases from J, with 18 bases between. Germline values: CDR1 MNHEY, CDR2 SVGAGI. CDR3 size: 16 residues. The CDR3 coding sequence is TGTGCCAGCAGTTATTCTCGGGGAAGGGGGGGCACTGAAGCTTTCTTT. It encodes CASSYSRGRGGTEAFF.

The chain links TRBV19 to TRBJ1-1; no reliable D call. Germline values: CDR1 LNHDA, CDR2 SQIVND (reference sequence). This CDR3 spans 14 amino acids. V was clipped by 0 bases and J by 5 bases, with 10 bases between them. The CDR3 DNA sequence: TGTGCCAGTAGTATAGATGCGGTGAGGACTGAAGCTTTCTTT. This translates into CASSIDAVRTEAFF.

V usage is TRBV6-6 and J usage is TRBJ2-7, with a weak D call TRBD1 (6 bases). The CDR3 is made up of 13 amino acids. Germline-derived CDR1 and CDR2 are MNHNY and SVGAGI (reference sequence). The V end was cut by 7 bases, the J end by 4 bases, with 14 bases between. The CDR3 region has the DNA TGTGCCAGCAACGTAGGCAGGGGTTACGAGCAGTACTTC. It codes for CASNVGRGYEQYF.

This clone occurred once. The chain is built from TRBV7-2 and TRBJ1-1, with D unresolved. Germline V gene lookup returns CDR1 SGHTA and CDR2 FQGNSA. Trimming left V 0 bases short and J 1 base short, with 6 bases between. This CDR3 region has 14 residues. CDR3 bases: TGTGCCAGCAGCTTAGCTTCAAGGAACACTGAAGCTTTCTTT. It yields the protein CASSLASRNTEAFF.

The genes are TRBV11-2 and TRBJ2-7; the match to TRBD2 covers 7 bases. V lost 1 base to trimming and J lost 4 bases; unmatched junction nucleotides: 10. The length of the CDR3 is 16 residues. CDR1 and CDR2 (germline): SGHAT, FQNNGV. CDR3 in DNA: TGTGCCAGCAGCTTAGGGGGGGGATGGGATACTTACGAGCAGTACTTC. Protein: CASSLGGGWDTYEQYF.

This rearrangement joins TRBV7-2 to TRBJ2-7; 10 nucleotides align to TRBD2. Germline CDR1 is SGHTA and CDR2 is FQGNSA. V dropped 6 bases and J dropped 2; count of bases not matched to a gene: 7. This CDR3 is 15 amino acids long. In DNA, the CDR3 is TGTGCCAGCAGGTCCGCTAGCGGGGGAACCTACGAGCAGTACTTC. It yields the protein CASRSASGGTYEQYF.

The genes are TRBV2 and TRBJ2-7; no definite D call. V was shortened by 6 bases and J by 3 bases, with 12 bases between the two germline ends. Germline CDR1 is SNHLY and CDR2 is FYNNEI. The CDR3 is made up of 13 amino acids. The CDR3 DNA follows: TGTGCCAGCAGCAGTGGGGTCCTCTACGAGCAGTACTTC. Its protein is CASSSGVLYEQYF.

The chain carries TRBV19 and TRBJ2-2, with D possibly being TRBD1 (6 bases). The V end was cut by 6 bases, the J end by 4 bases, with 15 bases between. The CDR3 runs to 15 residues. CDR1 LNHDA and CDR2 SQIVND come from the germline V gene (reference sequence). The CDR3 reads CASRFYREGTGELFF. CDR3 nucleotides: TGTGCCAGTAGGTTTTACAGGGAAGGCACCGGGGAGCTGTTTTTT.

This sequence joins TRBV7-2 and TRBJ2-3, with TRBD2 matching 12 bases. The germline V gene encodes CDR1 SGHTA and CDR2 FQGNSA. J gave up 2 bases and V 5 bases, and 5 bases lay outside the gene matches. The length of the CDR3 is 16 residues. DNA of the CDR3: TGTGCCAGCAGCGTACTAGCGGGGGGTAACACAGATACGCAGTATTTT. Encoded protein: CASSVLAGGNTDTQYF. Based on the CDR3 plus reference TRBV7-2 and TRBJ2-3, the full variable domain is GAGVSQSPSNKVTEKGKDVELRCDPISGHTALYWYRQSLGQGLEFLIYFQGNSAPDKSGLPSDRFSAERTGGSVSTLTIQRTQQEDSAVYLCASSVLAGGNTDTQYFGPGTRLTVL.

CDR3 sequence: CSVEEWEVRNEQFF. The CDR3 DNA is TGCAGCGTTGAGGAGTGGGAGGTCAGGAATGAGCAGTTCTTC. The chain has TRBV29-1 and TRBJ2-1; a possible D gene is TRBD2 (6 bases). The CDR3 contains 14 residues. The germline V and J ends were trimmed by 3 bases and 7 bases, with 16 bases remaining between them. CDR1 and CDR2 from the germline V gene are SQVTM and ANQGSEA.

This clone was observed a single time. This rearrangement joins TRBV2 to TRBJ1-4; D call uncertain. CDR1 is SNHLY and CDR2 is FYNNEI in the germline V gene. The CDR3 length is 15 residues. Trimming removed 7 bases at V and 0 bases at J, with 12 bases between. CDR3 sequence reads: CASKRGGATNEKLFF. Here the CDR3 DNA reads TGTGCCAGCAAAAGAGGAGGAGCAACTAATGAAAAACTGTTTTTT.

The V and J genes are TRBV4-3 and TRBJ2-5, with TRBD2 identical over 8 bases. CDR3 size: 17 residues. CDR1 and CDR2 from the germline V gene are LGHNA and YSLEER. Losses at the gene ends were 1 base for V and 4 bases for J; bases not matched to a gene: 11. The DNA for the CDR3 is TGCGCCAGCAGCCAAGGAGTCGGGGGGGCCGCAGGAGAGACCCAGTACTTC. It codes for CASSQGVGGAAGETQYF.